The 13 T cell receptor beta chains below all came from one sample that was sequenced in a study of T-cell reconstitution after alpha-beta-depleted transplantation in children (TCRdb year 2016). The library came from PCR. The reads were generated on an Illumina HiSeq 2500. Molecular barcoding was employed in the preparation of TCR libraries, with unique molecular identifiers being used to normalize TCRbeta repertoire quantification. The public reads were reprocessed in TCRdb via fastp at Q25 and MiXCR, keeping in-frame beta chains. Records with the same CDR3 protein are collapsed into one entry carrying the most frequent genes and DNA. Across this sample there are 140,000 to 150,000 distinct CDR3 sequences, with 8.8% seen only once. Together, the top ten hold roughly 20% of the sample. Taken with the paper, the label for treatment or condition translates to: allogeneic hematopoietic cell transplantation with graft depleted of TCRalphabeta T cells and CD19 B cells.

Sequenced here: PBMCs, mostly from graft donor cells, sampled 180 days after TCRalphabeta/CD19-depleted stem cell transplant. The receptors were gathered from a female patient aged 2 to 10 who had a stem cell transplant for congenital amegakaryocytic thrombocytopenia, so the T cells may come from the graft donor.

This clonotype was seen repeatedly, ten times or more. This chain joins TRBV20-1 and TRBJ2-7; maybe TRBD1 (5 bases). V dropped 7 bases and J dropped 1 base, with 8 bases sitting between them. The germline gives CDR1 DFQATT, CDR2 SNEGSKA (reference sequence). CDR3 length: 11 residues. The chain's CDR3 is CSGRGSYEQYF. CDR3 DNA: TGCAGTGGAAGGGGTTCCTACGAGCAGTACTTC.

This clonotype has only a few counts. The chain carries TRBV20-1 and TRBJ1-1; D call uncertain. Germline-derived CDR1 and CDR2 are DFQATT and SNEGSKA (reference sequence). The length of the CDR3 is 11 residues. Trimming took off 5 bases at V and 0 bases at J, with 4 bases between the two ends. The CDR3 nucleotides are TGCAGTGCTCAACTGAACACTGAAGCTTTCTTT. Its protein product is CSAQLNTEAFF.

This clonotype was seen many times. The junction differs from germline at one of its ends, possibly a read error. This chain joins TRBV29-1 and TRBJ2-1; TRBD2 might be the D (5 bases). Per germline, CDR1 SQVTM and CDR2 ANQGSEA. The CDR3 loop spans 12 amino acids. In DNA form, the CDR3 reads TGCAGCGTGGAAGACTATTACGGTGAGCAGTTCTTC. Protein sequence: CSVEDYYGEQFF.

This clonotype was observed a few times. The CDR3 DNA reads TGTGCCAGCTCACCGATCGGGGGAGCGACAGATACGCAGTATTTT. Encoded protein: CASSPIGGATDTQYF. V and J are TRBV18 and TRBJ2-3, with D possibly being TRBD2 (6 bases). Per the germline V gene, CDR1 is KGHSH and CDR2 is LQKENI. Trimming stripped 3 bases from V and 3 bases from J, with 13 bases between. This CDR3 has 15 amino acids.

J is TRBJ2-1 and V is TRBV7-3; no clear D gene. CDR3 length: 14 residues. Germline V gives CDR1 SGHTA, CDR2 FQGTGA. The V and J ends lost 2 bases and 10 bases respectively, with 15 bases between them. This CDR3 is CASSLGAWASEQFF. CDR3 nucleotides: TGTGCCAGCAGCTTAGGTGCTTGGGCCTCGGAGCAGTTCTTC.

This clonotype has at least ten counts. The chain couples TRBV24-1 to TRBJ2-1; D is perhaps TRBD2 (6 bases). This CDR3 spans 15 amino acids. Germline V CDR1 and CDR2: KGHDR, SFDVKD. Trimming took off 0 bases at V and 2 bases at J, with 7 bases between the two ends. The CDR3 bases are TGTGCCACCAGTGATTTGGCTAGCGCCTACAATGAGCAGTTCTTC. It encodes CATSDLASAYNEQFF.

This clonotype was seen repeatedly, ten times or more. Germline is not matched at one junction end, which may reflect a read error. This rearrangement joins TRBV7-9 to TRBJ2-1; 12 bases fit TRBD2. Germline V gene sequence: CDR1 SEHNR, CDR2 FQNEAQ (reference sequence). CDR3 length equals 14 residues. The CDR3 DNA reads TGTGCCAGCAGTTTAGGACTAGCGGGGACTGAGCAGTTCTTC. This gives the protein CASSLGLAGTEQFF.

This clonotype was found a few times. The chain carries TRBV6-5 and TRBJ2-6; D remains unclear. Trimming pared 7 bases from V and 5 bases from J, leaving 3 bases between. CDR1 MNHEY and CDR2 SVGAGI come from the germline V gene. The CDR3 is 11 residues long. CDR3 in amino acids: CASMRANVLTF. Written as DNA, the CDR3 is TGTGCCAGCATGAGGGCCAACGTCCTGACTTTC.

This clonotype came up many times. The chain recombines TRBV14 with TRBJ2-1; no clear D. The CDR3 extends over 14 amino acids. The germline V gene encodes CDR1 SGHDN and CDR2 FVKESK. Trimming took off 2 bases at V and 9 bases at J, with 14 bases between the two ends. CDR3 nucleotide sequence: TGTGCCAGCAGCCAACATTCGGCGTCGACTGAGCAGTTCTTC. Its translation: CASSQHSASTEQFF.

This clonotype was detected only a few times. CDR3 protein: CASSLAGKSYEQYF. DNA of the CDR3: TGTGCCAGCAGCCTAGCGGGAAAATCCTACGAGCAGTACTTC. The rearrangement uses TRBV3-1 and TRBJ2-7, with 8 bases matching TRBD2. Germline assignment: CDR1 LGHDT and CDR2 YNNKEL (reference sequence). CDR3 length equals 14 residues. V was clipped by 4 bases and J by 1 base; unmatched bases: 3.

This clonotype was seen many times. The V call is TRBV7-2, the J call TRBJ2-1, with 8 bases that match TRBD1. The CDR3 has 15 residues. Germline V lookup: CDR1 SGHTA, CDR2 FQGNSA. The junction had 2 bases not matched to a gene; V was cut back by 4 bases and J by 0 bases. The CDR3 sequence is CASSWDRSSYNEQFF. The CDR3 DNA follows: TGTGCCAGCAGCTGGGACAGGAGCTCCTACAATGAGCAGTTCTTC.

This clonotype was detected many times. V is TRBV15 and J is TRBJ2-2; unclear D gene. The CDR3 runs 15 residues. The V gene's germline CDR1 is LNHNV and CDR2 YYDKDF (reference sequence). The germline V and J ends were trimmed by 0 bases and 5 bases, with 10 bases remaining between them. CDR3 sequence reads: CATSRDLGGTGELFF. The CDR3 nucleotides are TGTGCCACCAGCAGAGATTTAGGTGGGACCGGGGAGCTGTTTTTT.

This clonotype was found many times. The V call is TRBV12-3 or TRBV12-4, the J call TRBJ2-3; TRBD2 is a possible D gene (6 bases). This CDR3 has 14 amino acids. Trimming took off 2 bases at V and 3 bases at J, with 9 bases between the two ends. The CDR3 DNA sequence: TGTGCCAGCAGTTTAATTAGCGGAACAGATACGCAGTATTTT. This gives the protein CASSLISGTDTQYF.